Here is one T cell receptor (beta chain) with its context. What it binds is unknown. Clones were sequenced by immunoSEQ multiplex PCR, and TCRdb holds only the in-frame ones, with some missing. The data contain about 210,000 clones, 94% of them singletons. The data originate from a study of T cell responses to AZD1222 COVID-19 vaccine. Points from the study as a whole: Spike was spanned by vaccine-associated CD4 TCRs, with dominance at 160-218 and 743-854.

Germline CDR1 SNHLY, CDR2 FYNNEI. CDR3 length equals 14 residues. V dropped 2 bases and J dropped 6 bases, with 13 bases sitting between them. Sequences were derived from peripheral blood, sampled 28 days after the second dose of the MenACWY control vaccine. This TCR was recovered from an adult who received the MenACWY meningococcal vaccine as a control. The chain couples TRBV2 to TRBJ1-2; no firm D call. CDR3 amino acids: CASSERQVGDGYTF. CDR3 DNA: TGTGCCAGCAGTGAACGCCAGGTGGGAGATGGCTACACCTTC.